The source of this TCR beta chain is a study of blood T cell repertoires in COVID-19. The protocol was immunoSEQ multiplex PCR, while the TCRdb copy is restricted to in-frame clones and leaves out a portion. The repertoire holds 250,000 to 350,000 clones, with roughly 87% as singletons. The CDR3 contains 14 residues. V was trimmed by 4 bases and J by 0 bases, leaving 9 bases between them. From germline, CDR1 is LNHDA and CDR2 SQIVND (reference sequence). Sequenced material: peripheral blood. This receptor was obtained from a man aged 18 to 29 with active or convalescent COVID-19. The chain is built from TRBV19 and TRBJ1-1; unclear D gene. CDR3 nucleotide sequence: TGTGCCAGTAGTAATCCCCGTATGAACACTGAAGCTTTCTTT. Its protein product is CASSNPRMNTEAFF. The whole variable domain, filled in from reference TRBV19 and TRBJ1-1, reads DGGITQSPKYLFRKEGQNVTLSCEQNLNHDAMYWYRQDPGQGLRLIYYSQIVNDFQKGDIAEGYSVSREKKESFPLTVTSAQKNPTAFYLCASSNPRMNTEAFFGQGTRLTVV.